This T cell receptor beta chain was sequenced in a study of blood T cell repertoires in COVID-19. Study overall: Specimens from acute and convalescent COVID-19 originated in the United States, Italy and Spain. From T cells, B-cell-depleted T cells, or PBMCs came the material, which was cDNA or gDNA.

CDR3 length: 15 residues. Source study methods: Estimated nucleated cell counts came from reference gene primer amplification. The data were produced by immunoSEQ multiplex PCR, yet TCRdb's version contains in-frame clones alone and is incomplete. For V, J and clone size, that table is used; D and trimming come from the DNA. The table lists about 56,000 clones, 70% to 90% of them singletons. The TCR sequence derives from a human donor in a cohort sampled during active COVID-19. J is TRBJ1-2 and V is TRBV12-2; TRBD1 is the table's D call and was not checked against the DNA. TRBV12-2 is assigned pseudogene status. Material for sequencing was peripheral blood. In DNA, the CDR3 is TGTGCAAGAAGGGTCCGCAGGGGGCGCGACTATGGCTACACCTTC. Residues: CARRVRRGRDYGYTF.